Below, 27 T cell receptor beta chains from the same sample are listed, as sequenced in a study of cytomegalovirus exposure and HLA in healthy donors. Primers: 60 Vbeta forward and 13 Jbeta reverse. TCRdb's table, derived via immunoSEQ multiplex PCR, lists solely in-frame clones and lacks some. Among 150,000 or so clones, about 64% were seen once, and the ten largest hold 2.5% to 3.5%. Specimen: PBMCs. These receptor sequences come from a woman aged 25 to 39 in good health and CMV-seropositive.

In this sample, this clone turned up many times. The V gene is TRBV5-4, the J gene TRBJ1-2; TRBD1 might be the D (6 bases). The CDR3 runs 14 residues. The ends were cut back, 1 base at V and 6 bases at J, with 13 bases in the middle. Germline CDR1 reads SGHNT; CDR2 reads YYREEE (reference sequence). The CDR3 reads CASSLTGKWDGYTF. CDR3 nucleotides: TGTGCCAGCAGCTTGACAGGGAAGTGGGATGGCTACACCTTC.

This chain connects TRBV7-6 to TRBJ1-3; D perhaps matches TRBD1 (5 bases). Trimming removed 1 base at V and 0 bases at J, with 13 bases between. Germline V gives CDR1 SGHVS, CDR2 FNYEAQ. CDR3 length: 17 amino acids. CDR3 bases: TGTGCCAGCAGCTTAGAAGTACAGGAATACTCTGGAAACACCATATATTTT. Translating it yields CASSLEVQEYSGNTIYF. Complete variable domain (other parts from reference TRBV7-6 and TRBJ1-3): GAGVSQSPRYKVTKRGQDVALRCDPISGHVSLYWYRQALGQGPEFLTYFNYEAQQDKSGLPNDRFSAERPEGSISTLTIQRTEQRDSAMYRCASSLEVQEYSGNTIYFGEGSWLTVV.

The chain links TRBV28 to TRBJ2-7, with D unresolved. The CDR3 extends over 15 amino acids. Trimming shortened V by 10 bases and J by 1 base, and 20 bases separated the two germline ends. Germline lookup yields CDR1 MDHEN and CDR2 SYDVKM. The CDR3: CATNSVKTPSYEQYF. As DNA, the CDR3 is TGTGCCACCAACTCGGTCAAGACACCGTCCTACGAGCAGTACTTC.

This clone was observed once. The chain carries TRBV7-6 and TRBJ2-1; D may be TRBD2 (5 bases). Germline CDR1 SGHVS, CDR2 FNYEAQ. The CDR3 covers 12 residues. The V gene lost 5 bases and the J gene lost 10 bases, with 12 bases spanning the gap. The CDR3 is CASSVTRGEQFF. CDR3 sequence (DNA): TGTGCCAGCAGCGTAACCAGAGGGGAGCAGTTCTTC.

The V gene is TRBV4-1, the J gene TRBJ1-1; TRBD1 is a possible D gene (5 bases). Trimming cost V 2 bases and J 1 base, with 17 bases left between them. This CDR3 contains 17 residues. Germline loops: CDR1 MGHRA, CDR2 YSYEKL. In DNA form, the CDR3 reads TGCGCCAGCAGCCAACCCCCGTATGGGGGGACGAACACTGAAGCTTTCTTT. This encodes CASSQPPYGGTNTEAFF.

CDR3 sequence (DNA): TGCGCCAGCAGCTTAACAGGGAGTGGCACTGAAGCTTTCTTT. Protein sequence: CASSLTGSGTEAFF. V gene TRBV5-1 combines with J gene TRBJ1-1, with D maybe TRBD1 (6 bases). Germline V gene lookup returns CDR1 SGHRS and CDR2 YFSETQ. This CDR3 has 14 amino acids. Deletions cut 2 bases from V and 4 bases from J, with 12 bases between.

The gene calls are TRBV27 and TRBJ2-7, with 9 bases matching TRBD1. The germline CDR1 and CDR2 sequences are MNHEY and SMNVEV (reference sequence). The V and J ends lost 5 bases and 4 bases, in that order; junction bases with no gene match: 6. This CDR3 has 14 amino acids. CDR3 loop: CASSPGQGKYEQYF. The DNA for the CDR3 is TGTGCCAGCAGTCCCGGACAGGGGAAGTACGAGCAGTACTTC.

This clone was seen a handful of times. CDR3 protein: CASSGSGGYNEQFF. The CDR3 DNA is TGTGCCAGCAGCGGATCGGGGGGCTACAATGAGCAGTTCTTC. V usage is TRBV4-2 and J usage is TRBJ2-1; 7 bases line up with TRBD2. The CDR3 spans 14 residues. Trimming took 5 bases from V and 3 from J; bases not matched to a gene: 4. Looked up from germline, CDR1 is LGHNA and CDR2 is YNFKEQ.

The V call is TRBV6-5, the J call TRBJ2-1; TRBD1 matches at 7 bases. The V and J ends lost 0 bases and 8 bases, in that order; junction bases with no gene match: 10. This CDR3 region has 16 residues. Germline V gene data show CDR1 as MNHEY and CDR2 as SVGAGI. The CDR3 here is CASSYSKGALPHEQFF. The CDR3 nucleotides read TGTGCCAGCAGTTACTCGAAGGGGGCTCTTCCCCATGAGCAGTTCTTC.

The chain carries TRBV5-6 and TRBJ2-1, with 7 bases aligning to TRBD2. Looked up from germline, CDR1 is SGHDT and CDR2 is YYEEEE. This CDR3 is 14 amino acids long. Trimming removed 2 bases from V and 2 bases from J; junction bases left unmatched: 1. The CDR3 reads CASSLGTTYNEQFF. CDR3 DNA sequence: TGTGCCAGCAGCTTAGGGACTACCTACAATGAGCAGTTCTTC.

This rearrangement joins TRBV4-1 to TRBJ1-1; D gene ambiguous. Germline V lookup: CDR1 MGHRA, CDR2 YSYEKL. The CDR3 spans 13 residues. V dropped 1 base and J dropped 11 bases, with 14 bases sitting between them. CDR3 DNA sequence: TGCGCCAGCAGCCAAGCGGAGGAGGGCACGGCTTTCTTT. Translating gives CASSQAEEGTAFF.

The chain links TRBV5-1 to TRBJ2-1, with unresolved D. The CDR3 runs to 13 residues. Looked up from germline, CDR1 is SGHRS and CDR2 is YFSETQ. The ends were cut back, 1 base at V and 7 bases at J, with 9 bases in the middle. This CDR3 is CASSLFPQNEQFF. The CDR3 coding sequence is TGCGCCAGCAGCTTGTTCCCCCAAAATGAGCAGTTCTTC. The entire variable domain, with the rest obtained from reference TRBV5-1 and TRBJ2-1, is as follows: KAGVTQTPRYLIKTRGQQVTLSCSPISGHRSVSWYQQTPGQGLQFLFEYFSETQRNKGNFPGRFSGRQFSNSRSEMNVSTLELGDSALYLCASSLFPQNEQFFGPGTRLTVL.

V gene TRBV5-1 combines with J gene TRBJ2-3; the match to TRBD2 covers 8 bases. Trimming at V came to 1 base and at J to 5 bases, leaving 9 bases not matched to a gene. This CDR3 spans 16 amino acids. In germline, CDR1 is SGHRS, CDR2 YFSETQ. The CDR3 nucleotides are TGCGCCAGCAGCTTGCCGGAGGGAGCGGGAGAAGATACGCAGTATTTT. It encodes CASSLPEGAGEDTQYF.

The chain employs TRBV7-9 and TRBJ2-1; TRBD2 agrees at 13 bases. Germline V gene lookup returns CDR1 SEHNR and CDR2 FQNEAQ (reference sequence). The CDR3 is made up of 17 amino acids. V lost 4 bases to trimming and J lost 6 bases; unmatched junction nucleotides: 9. The CDR3 DNA is TGTGCCAGCAGCTCAAGGACTAGCGGGAGTTTGCTCAATGAGCAGTTCTTC. Amino acids: CASSSRTSGSLLNEQFF.

The chain has TRBV29-1 and TRBJ1-2, with D tentatively TRBD1 (6 bases). CDR3 length: 10 amino acids. Deletions cut 4 bases from V and 6 bases from J, with 6 bases between. Germline V CDR1 and CDR2: SQVTM, ANQGSEA. CDR3 loop: CSVAGDGYTF. CDR3 nucleotide sequence: TGCAGCGTTGCAGGGGATGGCTACACCTTC.

The chain couples TRBV5-1 to TRBJ1-2; TRBD1 aligns across 8 bases. V lost 4 bases, J lost 10 bases, and 9 bases stayed unmatched. CDR3 length: 13 residues. The germline V gene has CDR1 SGHRS and CDR2 YFSETQ. Here the CDR3 DNA reads TGCGCCAGCAGCGAACCAGGACAGGGCGTCTACACCTTC. Its translation: CASSEPGQGVYTF.

The rearrangement links TRBV27 to TRBJ1-1; D might be TRBD1 (6 bases). Per germline, CDR1 MNHEY and CDR2 SMNVEV (reference sequence). This CDR3 contains 14 residues. Trimming cost V 7 bases and J 5 bases, with 17 bases left between them. Written as DNA, the CDR3 is TGTGCCAGCAAACCGGGGACAACAGGGACTGAAGCTTTCTTT. As protein: CASKPGTTGTEAFF.

The chain combines TRBV29-1 with TRBJ2-5, with 10 bases identical to TRBD1. After removal of 7 bases from V and 4 bases from J, the junction contained 3 bases not matched to a gene. The CDR3 has 12 amino acids. CDR1 and CDR2 (germline): SQVTM, ANQGSEA. CDR3 region: CSGTGGRETQYF. CDR3 coding DNA: TGCAGCGGGACAGGGGGGCGAGAGACCCAGTACTTC.

This clone has a handful of counts. The CDR3 loop reads CASSLGPTAGGPRYNEQFF. DNA for the CDR3: TGCGCCAGCAGCTTGGGACCGACGGCGGGAGGGCCCCGCTACAATGAGCAGTTCTTC. V gene TRBV5-1 combines with J gene TRBJ2-1; 9 bases are a match to TRBD2. The CDR3 totals 19 residues. V lost 0 bases, J lost 3 bases, and 13 bases stayed unmatched. Per germline, CDR1 SGHRS and CDR2 YFSETQ.

J is TRBJ2-1 and V is TRBV27; D gene uncertain. V was pared by 7 bases and J by 9 bases, with 19 bases between. The germline gives CDR1 MNHEY, CDR2 SMNVEV (reference sequence). The CDR3 spans 14 residues. CDR3 sequence reads: CASTNKFIAGEQFF. CDR3 nucleotide sequence: TGTGCCAGCACTAACAAATTCATAGCCGGTGAGCAGTTCTTC.

This sequence joins TRBV5-1 and TRBJ1-1; possibly TRBD1 for D (5 bases). There are 12 residues in the CDR3. Trimming took off 6 bases at V and 5 bases at J, with 11 bases between the two ends. CDR1 SGHRS and CDR2 YFSETQ come from the germline V gene. The CDR3 coding sequence is TGCGCCAGCATGGCAGGGCGGACTGAAGCTTTCTTT. Its protein is CASMAGRTEAFF.

The chain links TRBV4-1 to TRBJ2-1, with 8 bases that match TRBD2. Germline values: CDR1 MGHRA, CDR2 YSYEKL. V lost 6 bases to trimming and J lost 2 bases; unmatched junction nucleotides: 3. The CDR3 runs 14 residues. CDR3 DNA: TGCGCCAGCAGACTAGCGGAAACCTACAATGAGCAGTTCTTC. This sequence encodes CASRLAETYNEQFF.

The chain is built from TRBV7-9 and TRBJ1-2, with TRBD1 as a possible D gene (6 bases). The CDR3 consists of 15 residues. Germline CDR1 and CDR2: SEHNR and FQNEAQ (reference sequence). V was pared by 5 bases and J by 8 bases, with 21 bases between. CDR3 in amino acids: CASSESTRGSGGYTF. DNA for the CDR3: TGTGCCAGCAGCGAATCCACCAGGGGCTCCGGGGGCTACACCTTC. Together with reference TRBV7-9 and TRBJ1-2, the CDR3 gives the full variable domain: DTGVSQNPRHKITKRGQNVTFRCDPISEHNRLYWYRQTLGQGPEFLTYFQNEAQLEKSRLLSDRFSAERPKGSFSTLEIQRTEQGDSAMYLCASSESTRGSGGYTFGSGTRLTVV.

The chain carries TRBV6-1 and TRBJ2-4; D perhaps matches TRBD1 (6 bases). Germline V gene lookup returns CDR1 MNHNS and CDR2 SASEGT. V gave up 1 base and J gave up 0 bases, with 22 bases separating them. This CDR3 comprises 20 residues. DNA for the CDR3: TGTGCCAGCAGTGAAGTGACATTGAAGGGCAGGGGACGAGCCAAAAACATTCAGTACTTC. Translation gives CASSEVTLKGRGRAKNIQYF.

The genes are TRBV6-1 and TRBJ1-6, with TRBD1 as a possible D gene (5 bases). The germline CDR1 and CDR2 sequences are MNHNS and SASEGT. Trimming took off 8 bases at V and 4 bases at J, with 9 bases between the two ends. The CDR3 has 13 amino acids. The CDR3 DNA reads as TGTGCCAGCGACAGAACATATAATTCACCCCTCCACTTT. Protein sequence: CASDRTYNSPLHF.

This sequence joins TRBV18 and TRBJ1-5; 7 bases align to TRBD1. V lost 4 bases and J lost 3; bases outside the gene matches: 3. Germline values: CDR1 KGHSH, CDR2 LQKENI. There are 14 residues in the CDR3. CDR3 sequence: CASSLTGDNQPQHF. CDR3 coding DNA: TGTGCCAGCTCACTAACAGGGGACAATCAGCCCCAGCATTTT.

This clone was detected a few times. V is TRBV6-5 and J is TRBJ2-7, with D perhaps matching TRBD2 (6 bases). The germline V gene encodes CDR1 MNHEY and CDR2 SVGAGI. CDR3 length equals 13 residues. V shed 5 bases and J shed 0 bases, with 8 bases lying between them. This CDR3 is CASSIGGSYEQYF. In nucleotides, the CDR3 is TGTGCCAGCAGTATCGGGGGCTCCTACGAGCAGTACTTC.